Below, 31 T cell receptor beta chains from the same sample are listed, as sequenced in a study of somatic mutations in cytotoxic T cells in rheumatoid arthritis. Sequenced by immunoSEQ multiplex PCR; TCRdb stores in-frame clones only, minus some. The sample lists under 15,000 clones; more than 75% were seen once. Sequenced sample: CD8+ T cells sorted from blood. The source of these receptors is a man in his fifties in good health.

This chain links TRBV7-6 with TRBJ2-2; 7 bases are a match to TRBD2. Per the germline V gene, CDR1 is SGHVS and CDR2 is FNYEAQ. The CDR3 totals 15 residues. V was pared by 2 bases and J by 6 bases, with 6 bases of the junction left unmatched. The CDR3, as DNA: TGTGCCAGCAGCTTATTGGGGGAGGGCGCCGGGGAGCTGTTTTTT. It encodes CASSLLGEGAGELFF.

The chain carries TRBV7-9 and TRBJ1-1; 8 bases fit TRBD1. The V gene end was trimmed by 5 bases and the J gene end by 3 bases; junction bases not matched to a gene: 2. This CDR3 has 13 amino acids. Germline V gene sequence: CDR1 SEHNR, CDR2 FQNEAQ (reference sequence). The CDR3 region is CASSGGQDTEAFF. CDR3 nucleotides: TGTGCCAGCAGCGGGGGACAGGACACTGAAGCTTTCTTT.

The rearrangement joins TRBV11-2 to TRBJ2-3; D not resolved. This CDR3 comprises 13 residues. V shed 6 bases and J shed 4 bases, with 11 bases lying between them. Looked up from germline, CDR1 is SGHAT and CDR2 is FQNNGV. The CDR3 DNA follows: TGTGCCAGCAGTCCCGGGCGATCAGATACGCAGTATTTT. This gives the protein CASSPGRSDTQYF.

The rearrangement links TRBV9 to TRBJ2-1, with 7 bases lining up with TRBD1. CDR1 and CDR2 (germline): SGDLS, YYNGEE. This CDR3 is 17 amino acids long. V gave up 4 bases and J gave up 0 bases; unmatched junction bases: 10. CDR3 protein: CASSPKDRVSSYNEQFF. DNA for the CDR3: TGTGCCAGCAGCCCCAAAGACAGGGTTAGCTCCTACAATGAGCAGTTCTTC. Supplemented by reference TRBV9 and TRBJ2-1, the full variable domain reads DSGVTQTPKHLITATGQRVTLRCSPRSGDLSVYWYQQSLDQGLQFLIQYYNGEERAKGNILERFSAQQFPDLHSELNLSSLELGDSALYFCASSPKDRVSSYNEQFFGPGTRLTVL.

The chain combines TRBV5-4 with TRBJ2-7, with 8 positions matching TRBD1. Losses at the gene ends were 3 bases for V and 4 bases for J; bases not matched to a gene: 6. The length of the CDR3 is 14 residues. CDR1 and CDR2 from the germline V gene are SGHNT and YYREEE (reference sequence). The CDR3 DNA reads as TGTGCCAGCAGCTCCCAGGGGGCGAGGTACGAGCAGTACGTC. This gives the protein CASSSQGARYEQYV.

In its sample, this clone was seen a few times. The chain uses TRBV7-8 and TRBJ2-4; TRBD1 matches 9 bases. Per the germline V gene, CDR1 is SGHVS and CDR2 is FQNEAQ. The CDR3 has 17 residues. The J segment lost 0 bases and the V segment lost 2 bases, leaving 5 bases of the junction unmatched. CDR3 DNA: TGTGCCAGCAGCTTAAATGACAGGGGGTTAGCCAAAAACATTCAGTACTTC. Amino acid sequence: CASSLNDRGLAKNIQYF.

The rearrangement links TRBV28 to TRBJ1-1, with 9 bases that match TRBD1. The CDR3 consists of 16 residues. The germline gives CDR1 MDHEN, CDR2 SYDVKM. Trimming at V came to 2 bases and at J to 3 bases, leaving 7 bases not matched to a gene. CDR3 nucleotides: TGTGCCAGCAGTTTAGGACAGGGGCGGGGGGACACTGAAGCTTTCTTT. Translation gives CASSLGQGRGDTEAFF.

The rearrangement links TRBV7-9 to TRBJ2-2; 8 bases fit TRBD2. Germline V gene sequence: CDR1 SEHNR, CDR2 FQNEAQ (reference sequence). This CDR3 comprises 17 residues. J lost 5 bases, V lost 5 bases, and 13 bases had no gene match. The CDR3 protein is CASSTTYSGVGTGELFF. The CDR3 region has the DNA TGTGCCAGCAGCACAACATATAGCGGGGTAGGAACCGGGGAGCTGTTTTTT.

This clone showed up just once. The CDR3 DNA sequence: TGTGCCAGCAGCTTAGGGGGACAGGGCTTAAGAGAGACCCAGTACTTC. Its translation: CASSLGGQGLRETQYF. The chain recombines TRBV7-2 with TRBJ2-5; TRBD1 matches 9 bases. V gave up 1 base and J gave up 4 bases; unmatched junction bases: 7. The CDR3 extends over 16 amino acids. Germline CDR1 reads SGHTA; CDR2 reads FQGNSA.

The table lists this clone with a few counts. V is TRBV18 and J is TRBJ2-5; D unclear. Germline CDR1 reads KGHSH; CDR2 reads LQKENI. V lost 2 bases, J lost 1 base, and 8 bases lay in between. This CDR3 is built from 14 residues. Here the CDR3 reads CASSPEQTQETQYF. The CDR3 nucleotides read TGTGCCAGCTCACCAGAACAGACCCAAGAGACCCAGTACTTC.

The rearrangement joins TRBV7-9 to TRBJ1-2; D may be TRBD1 (5 bases). Trimming removed 7 bases at V and 7 bases at J, with 28 bases between. Germline V lookup: CDR1 SEHNR, CDR2 FQNEAQ (reference sequence). This CDR3 contains 17 residues. CDR3 amino acids: CASTGPPDYGRRAGYTF. The CDR3 DNA follows: TGTGCCAGCACGGGACCACCTGACTACGGACGGCGGGCTGGCTACACCTTC.

The rearrangement joins TRBV29-1 to TRBJ2-2; 7 bases align to TRBD1. The CDR3 contains 12 residues. Germline CDR1 SQVTM, CDR2 ANQGSEA. V shed 7 bases and J 1 base; nucleotides not matched to a gene: 0. CDR3 nucleotide sequence: TGCAGCGGACAGGGGAACACCGGGGAGCTGTTTTTT. Encoded protein: CSGQGNTGELFF.

Only a few counts were recorded for this clone. This chain links TRBV4-1 with TRBJ1-4; D remains unclear. The ends were cut back, 1 base at V and 5 bases at J, with 11 bases in the middle. The CDR3 covers 15 residues. Germline values: CDR1 MGHRA, CDR2 YSYEKL. CDR3 nucleotides: TGCGCCAGCAGCCAAGCTGCCTGGACGAATGAAAAACTGTTTTTT. Protein sequence: CASSQAAWTNEKLFF.

In its sample, this clone was seen once. The chain couples TRBV19 to TRBJ2-7; D unresolved. The CDR3 loop spans 14 amino acids. CDR1 LNHDA and CDR2 SQIVND come from the germline V gene (reference sequence). V lost 3 bases and J 6 bases, leaving 15 bases between the germline ends. CDR3 sequence reads: CASSISLTAPEQYF. CDR3 in DNA: TGTGCCAGTAGTATTTCATTGACGGCCCCCGAGCAGTACTTC.

The genes are TRBV6-5 and TRBJ1-2; possible D gene TRBD1, 6 bases. This CDR3 is 15 amino acids long. The V end was cut by 7 bases, the J end by 0 bases, with 15 bases between. CDR1 is MNHEY and CDR2 is SVGAGI in the germline V gene. CDR3 sequence reads: CASKPLGDTNYGYTF. The CDR3 nucleotides are TGTGCCAGCAAACCCCTGGGGGACACTAACTATGGCTACACCTTC.

A single count supports this clone. V usage is TRBV7-9 and J usage is TRBJ2-1; the D call may be TRBD1 or TRBD2 (5 bases each). Germline V CDR1 and CDR2: SEHNR, FQNEAQ (reference sequence). The V gene lost 5 bases and the J gene lost 3 bases, with 14 bases spanning the gap. The CDR3 extends over 15 amino acids. In DNA, the CDR3 is TGTGCCAGCAGCCCGGGACGAAACTTCTACAATGAGCAGTTCTTC. Its protein product is CASSPGRNFYNEQFF.

The chain is built from TRBV4-1 and TRBJ1-1; maybe TRBD1 (5 bases). V was clipped by 3 bases and J by 2 bases, with 16 bases between them. Germline lookup yields CDR1 MGHRA and CDR2 YSYEKL. This CDR3 has 16 amino acids. CDR3 amino acids: CASSQPFLTDNTEAFF. The DNA of the CDR3 is TGCGCCAGCAGCCAGCCCTTCTTGACAGATAACACTGAAGCTTTCTTT.

The rearrangement links TRBV9 to TRBJ2-2; D gene uncertain. Germline CDR1 and CDR2: SGDLS and YYNGEE. V lost 0 bases, J lost 3 bases, and 3 bases lay in between. CDR3 length equals 13 residues. The CDR3 sequence is CASSVVHTGELFF. CDR3 in DNA: TGTGCCAGCAGCGTAGTCCACACCGGGGAGCTGTTTTTT.

The V and J genes are TRBV6-6 and TRBJ1-1, with a possible D match to TRBD1 (5 bases). Germline V gene sequence: CDR1 MNHNY, CDR2 SVGAGI (reference sequence). V lost 0 bases, J lost 8 bases, and 7 bases lay in between. The length of the CDR3 is 12 residues. The CDR3, as DNA: TGTGCCAGCAGTTACTCTCGGACAGAAGCTTTCTTT. Translated: CASSYSRTEAFF.

This clone appeared a few times. Other nucleotide sequences from this sample produce the same CDR3. The V gene is TRBV19, the J gene TRBJ1-5; no reliable D call. V was shortened by 3 bases and J by 4 bases, with 4 bases between the two germline ends. CDR1 LNHDA and CDR2 SQIVND come from the germline V gene (reference sequence). This CDR3 region has 12 residues. This chain's CDR3 is CASSIGNQPQHF. The DNA for the CDR3 is TGTGCCAGTAGTATTGGTAATCAGCCCCAGCATTTT.

This rearrangement joins TRBV11-3 to TRBJ2-5; 8 bases are shared with TRBD1. The CDR3 runs to 15 residues. V shed 6 bases, J shed 4 bases, and the junction held 10 bases outside the gene matches. Germline V gives CDR1 SGHNT, CDR2 YENEEA. In nucleotides, the CDR3 is TGTGCCAGCAGTTATTCCGGGACAGGCTTAGAGACCCAGTACTTC. This gives the protein CASSYSGTGLETQYF.

The chain is built from TRBV5-4 and TRBJ2-2; 10 bases are shared with TRBD2. Germline V gives CDR1 SGHNT, CDR2 YYREEE (reference sequence). The CDR3 covers 14 residues. Trimming took 4 bases from V and 5 from J; bases not matched to a gene: 2. CDR3 DNA sequence: TGTGCCAGCAGCCCAGCGGGAGGGACCGGGGAGCTGTTTTTT. Residues: CASSPAGGTGELFF.

This sequence joins TRBV27 and TRBJ2-5, with 7 bases lining up with TRBD1. The germline V gene encodes CDR1 MNHEY and CDR2 SMNVEV (reference sequence). This CDR3 has 15 residues. Trimming took 3 bases from V and 5 from J; bases not matched to a gene: 9. This CDR3 reads CASSFTGVGGETQYF. Written as DNA, the CDR3 is TGTGCCAGCAGTTTCACAGGGGTAGGTGGGGAGACCCAGTACTTC.

This chain connects TRBV14 to TRBJ2-7, with D perhaps matching TRBD2 (6 bases). V was cut by 2 bases and J by 3 bases, with 17 bases left in between. The CDR3 is 16 residues long. Germline V gene lookup returns CDR1 SGHDN and CDR2 FVKESK. The CDR3 loop is CASSQLFSGVDYEQYF. The CDR3 DNA is TGTGCCAGCAGCCAATTATTTTCGGGAGTCGACTACGAGCAGTACTTC.

This clone was counted a few times. The chain carries TRBV7-9 and TRBJ2-1; 8 bases match TRBD1. Germline V CDR1 and CDR2: SEHNR, FQNEAQ (reference sequence). V shed 7 bases and J 6 bases; nucleotides not matched to a gene: 14. The CDR3 has 16 amino acids. The CDR3 region has the DNA TGTGCCAGCAACGCAGGGGGCGGGCTTAGTGGCAATGAGCAGTTCTTC. Translation gives CASNAGGGLSGNEQFF.

The chain has TRBV9 and TRBJ2-1; 7 positions agree with TRBD2. Per germline, CDR1 SGDLS and CDR2 YYNGEE. This CDR3 comprises 16 residues. V lost 3 bases, J lost 10 bases, and 16 bases stayed unmatched. CDR3 region: CASSAPELGGRGEQFF. For the CDR3, the DNA is TGTGCCAGCAGCGCCCCTGAGTTGGGCGGGAGAGGAGAGCAGTTCTTC.

This clone was picked up one time. The chain recombines TRBV5-5 with TRBJ1-1; 11 bases line up with TRBD1. V shed 4 bases, J shed 5 bases, and the junction held 4 bases outside the gene matches. The CDR3 has 14 amino acids. Per germline, CDR1 SGHKS and CDR2 YYEKEE (reference sequence). The chain's CDR3 is CASSPGQGATEAFF. The CDR3 coding sequence is TGTGCCAGCAGCCCCGGACAGGGGGCGACTGAAGCTTTCTTT.

The chain combines TRBV28 with TRBJ1-5; no firm D call. The germline V and J ends were trimmed by 4 bases and 3 bases, with 13 bases remaining between them. CDR1 is MDHEN and CDR2 is SYDVKM in the germline V gene. CDR3 length: 15 residues. The CDR3 nucleotides are TGTGCCAGCAGTTCCTCTTCGACGGCCAATCAGCCCCAGCATTTT. Its translation: CASSSSSTANQPQHF.

The rearrangement uses TRBV27 and TRBJ2-1; possibly TRBD2 for D (5 bases). V gave up 3 bases and J gave up 7 bases, with 7 bases separating them. Germline V gene lookup returns CDR1 MNHEY and CDR2 SMNVEV (reference sequence). The CDR3 has 12 amino acids. CDR3 nucleotide sequence: TGTGCCAGCAGTTTTCGGGGAAATGAGCAGTTCTTC. Translating it yields CASSFRGNEQFF.

This chain joins TRBV2 and TRBJ2-2; tentatively, D is TRBD1 (7 bases). Germline-derived CDR1 and CDR2 are SNHLY and FYNNEI. The V and J ends lost 1 base and 8 bases respectively, with 14 bases between them. This CDR3 contains 15 residues. The CDR3 reads CASSEDQGGGGELFF. DNA of the CDR3: TGTGCCAGCAGTGAAGATCAGGGGGGCGGTGGGGAGCTGTTTTTT.

The chain has TRBV7-9 and TRBJ2-3, with TRBD1 identical over 8 bases. Germline V gene data show CDR1 as SEHNR and CDR2 as FQNEAQ (reference sequence). The CDR3 consists of 16 residues. The ends lost 5 bases at V and 1 base at J; junction bases unmatched: 8. CDR3 in DNA: TGTGCCAGCAGCGAAAGGACAGGGATCGGCACAGATACGCAGTATTTT. Translated: CASSERTGIGTDTQYF.